This T cell receptor beta chain was found in a study of blood T cell repertoires in COVID-19. About the research overall: Whether acute or convalescent, the COVID-19 samples came from the United States, Italy and Spain. T cells, B-cell-depleted T cells, or PBMCs provided the cDNA or gDNA that served as material.

Germline V gene lookup returns CDR1 SQVTM and CDR2 ANQGSEA. The CDR3 is made up of 13 amino acids. Deletions cut 3 bases from V and 2 bases from J, with 9 bases between. Details on this clone: Other DNA sequences in this specimen translate into the identical CDR3.

Per the original data handling: How many nucleated cells were present was estimated from reference gene primer amplification. Repertoires were generated with immunoSEQ multiplex PCR, while TCRdb's copy carries only in-frame clones and drops some. V, J and clone size derive from that table, while D and trimming were established from the DNA sequence. The profile shows 130,000 to 150,000 clones, 70% to 90% of them singletons. The J gene is TRBJ2-3, the V gene TRBV29-1; D is uncertain. This TCR was recovered from a man in his 70s with acute or convalescent COVID-19. The sequencing sample was made of peripheral blood. CDR3 DNA sequence: TGCAGCGTTGATTCCGGGTCCACAGATACGCAGTATTTT. Protein: CSVDSGSTDTQYF.